The rows below give T cell receptor beta chains drawn from one sample of a study of blood T cells in healthy people across ages. MiXCR, applied by TCRdb to the 5' RACE reads, yields one record per CDR3 protein. The sample carries about 400,000 distinct CDR3 sequences, approximately 51% recorded once. The sample was blood. Receptor source: a man in his sixties in good health. CDR3s include the opening cysteine and the closing phenylalanine or tryptophan. The D gene is left open where the match is weak. The size of a clone is reported for some rows only, either as once, few or many, or as a class for expanded clones.

j_gene | v_gene | abundance | d_gene | CDR3aa | CDR3nt
TRBJ1-1 | TRBV25-1 | NA | NA | CASTRGTRKEAFF | TGTGCCAGCACCCGCGGGACCAGAAAAGAAGCTTTCTTT
TRBJ2-1 | TRBV15 | NA | TRBD2 | CATSRDTQLAGINEQFF | TGTGCCACCAGCAGAGATACGCAGCTAGCGGGAATTAATGAGCAGTTCTTC
TRBJ1-2 | TRBV20-1 | few | NA | CSARDLRSRASYGYTF | TGCAGTGCTAGAGATCTCCGATCCCGGGCATCCTATGGCTACACCTTC
TRBJ2-7 | TRBV5-1 | NA | TRBD2 | CASSDPSGPAYEQYF | TGCGCCAGCAGCGACCCTAGCGGGCCCGCTTACGAGCAGTACTTC
TRBJ2-7 | TRBV6-2/TRBV6-3 | few | NA | CASSVLYEQYF | TGTGCCAGCAGTGTTTTATACGAGCAGTACTTC
TRBJ2-3 | TRBV2 | few | NA | CASSERTYTQYF | TGTGCCAGCAGTGAACGCACATATACGCAGTATTTT
TRBJ2-1 | TRBV20-1 | NA | TRBD2 | CSARGPGLAALAYEQFF | TGCAGTGCTAGAGGGCCGGGACTAGCGGCCCTCGCCTACGAGCAGTTCTTC
TRBJ2-1 | TRBV27 | NA | NA | CASSLPSSGAGLPREQFF | TGTGCCAGCAGTTTACCCTCGTCTGGGGCGGGACTTCCCCGGGAGCAGTTCTTC
TRBJ2-7 | TRBV5-1 | once | NA | CASSFGTLESEQYF | TGCGCCAGCAGCTTCGGGACTCTTGAGAGCGAGCAGTACTTC
TRBJ1-1 | TRBV5-1 | NA | NA | CASHRDTNTEAFF | TGCGCCAGCCACCGGGACACTAACACTGAAGCTTTCTTT
TRBJ1-1 | TRBV27 | NA | NA | CASSFSQSGNTEAFF | TGTGCCAGCAGTTTCAGCCAATCTGGGAACACTGAAGCTTTCTTT
TRBJ2-1 | TRBV20-1 | few | TRBD2 | CSAAVPLAGSYNEQFF | TGCAGTGCGGCGGTCCCTCTAGCGGGCTCCTACAATGAGCAGTTCTTC
TRBJ2-1 | TRBV4-2 | few | TRBD2 | CASSPETSGRYNEQFF | TGTGCCAGCAGCCCCGAGACTAGCGGGAGGTACAATGAGCAGTTCTTC
TRBJ2-3 | TRBV15 | few | NA | CATSSVLSTDTQYF | TGTGCCACCAGCAGCGTACTTAGCACAGATACGCAGTATTTT
TRBJ2-7 | TRBV12-3/TRBV12-4 | few | TRBD2 | CASRPSGSRYEQYF | TGTGCCAGCAGGCCCAGCGGGAGTCGTTACGAGCAGTACTTC
TRBJ2-7 | TRBV24-1 | many | NA | CATSDPLGDETYEQYF | TGTGCCACCAGTGATCCCCTAGGGGACGAGACCTACGAGCAGTACTTC
TRBJ2-3 | TRBV5-1 | few | NA | CASSLDRARTDTQYF | TGCGCCAGCAGCTTGGACAGGGCTCGGACAGATACGCAGTATTTT
TRBJ1-5 | TRBV20-1 | NA | NA | CSARDPAGAPSGAQHF | TGCAGTGCTAGAGATCCCGCAGGGGCCCCAAGTGGAGCCCAGCATTTT
TRBJ2-5 | TRBV7-2 | NA | TRBD2 | CASSLATRAGGETQYF | TGTGCCAGCAGCTTAGCGACTCGGGCGGGGGGCGAGACCCAGTACTTC
TRBJ2-7 | TRBV7-2 | NA | NA | CASSHSDWYQSYNEQYF | TGTGCCAGCAGCCACTCGGACTGGTACCAATCCTACAATGAGCAGTACTTC
TRBJ2-7 | TRBV27 | NA | NA | CASTSSTGYNEQYF | TGTGCCAGCACCTCCTCTACCGGGTACAATGAGCAGTACTTC
TRBJ2-3 | TRBV4-3 | NA | NA | CASSRDLDLADTQYF | TGCGCCAGCAGCCGAGATCTTGATTTGGCGGATACGCAGTATTTT
TRBJ1-2 | TRBV7-2 | NA | NA | CASSPLIVAGYTF | TGTGCCAGCAGTCCCCTTATCGTCGCGGGCTACACCTTC
TRBJ2-3 | TRBV21-1 | few | NA | CASSPQRERDTDTQYF | TGTGCCAGCAGTCCTCAGCGGGAGAGGGACACAGATACGCAGTATTTT
TRBJ2-7 | TRBV7-9 | NA | TRBD1 | CASSWGQGKLDEQYF | TGTGCCAGCAGCTGGGGACAGGGGAAGTTAGACGAGCAGTACTTC
TRBJ2-7 | TRBV7-2 | NA | TRBD2 | CASSLGLAFHEQYF | TGTGCCAGCAGCTTAGGACTAGCGTTCCACGAGCAGTACTTC
TRBJ2-3 | TRBV29-1 | NA | TRBD2 | CSVGGVDTDTQYF | TGCAGCGTGGGGGGGGTCGACACAGATACGCAGTATTTT
TRBJ2-7 | TRBV29-1 | NA | NA | CSVERQTTREQYF | TGCAGCGTTGAACGACAGACTACGAGGGAGCAGTACTTC
TRBJ1-6 | TRBV12-3/TRBV12-4 | few | NA | CASSPAGYNSPLHF | TGTGCCAGCAGCCCGGCAGGCTATAATTCACCCCTCCACTTT
TRBJ2-1 | TRBV7-2 | NA | TRBD1 | CASSSAPGQGNNEQFF | TGTGCCAGCAGCTCAGCCCCGGGACAGGGGAACAATGAGCAGTTCTTC
TRBJ2-4 | TRBV15 | few | TRBD1 | CATSRDLGTGDIQYF | TGTGCCACCAGCAGAGATCTCGGGACAGGGGACATTCAGTACTTC
TRBJ2-5 | TRBV27 | NA | TRBD1 | CASSPWTGTPQETQYF | TGTGCCAGCAGTCCGTGGACAGGAACCCCGCAAGAGACCCAGTACTTC
TRBJ1-2 | TRBV11-1 | NA | NA | CASSPRGRLYGYTF | TGTGCCAGCAGCCCTAGGGGCAGACTCTATGGCTACACCTTC
TRBJ2-3 | TRBV14 | NA | NA | CASSQRSTETDTQYF | TGTGCCAGCAGCCAGAGATCAACAGAAACAGATACGCAGTATTTT
TRBJ2-7 | TRBV29-1 | few | NA | CSVEGERNREGYEQYF | TGCAGCGTTGAAGGTGAAAGGAACAGGGAAGGGTACGAGCAGTACTTC
TRBJ2-3 | TRBV19 | NA | NA | CASSSRGAEDTQYF | TGTGCCAGTAGTAGTCGGGGGGCCGAAGATACGCAGTATTTT
TRBJ2-7 | TRBV7-6 | NA | TRBD2 | CASSLEGGGDYNEQYF | TGTGCCAGCAGCTTAGAGGGCGGGGGGGATTACAATGAGCAGTACTTC
TRBJ2-1 | TRBV29-1 | many | NA | CSVEPGNEQFF | TGCAGCGTTGAACCGGGAAATGAGCAGTTCTTC
TRBJ2-1 | TRBV6-2/TRBV6-3 | NA | NA | CASSYSLSNNEQFF | TGTGCCAGCAGTTACTCGCTCTCGAACAATGAGCAGTTCTTC
TRBJ2-6 | TRBV25-1 | NA | NA | CASSTGANVLTF | TGTGCCAGCAGTACTGGGGCCAACGTCCTGACTTTC
TRBJ2-3 | TRBV2 | NA | NA | CASSATRGVDTQYF | TGTGCCAGCAGTGCTACTAGGGGGGTTGATACGCAGTATTTT
TRBJ2-7 | TRBV6-2/TRBV6-3 | few | NA | CASSYLQGSEQYF | TGTGCCAGCAGTTACCTCCAGGGGTCCGAGCAGTACTTC
TRBJ2-1 | TRBV7-6 | NA | NA | CASSLAPKGSSSYNEQFF | TGTGCCAGCAGCTTAGCCCCGAAAGGGTCAAGCTCCTACAATGAGCAGTTCTTC
TRBJ2-5 | TRBV2 | NA | TRBD1 | CASSGIDRGPETQYF | TGTGCCAGCAGTGGGATTGACAGGGGGCCGGAGACCCAGTACTTC